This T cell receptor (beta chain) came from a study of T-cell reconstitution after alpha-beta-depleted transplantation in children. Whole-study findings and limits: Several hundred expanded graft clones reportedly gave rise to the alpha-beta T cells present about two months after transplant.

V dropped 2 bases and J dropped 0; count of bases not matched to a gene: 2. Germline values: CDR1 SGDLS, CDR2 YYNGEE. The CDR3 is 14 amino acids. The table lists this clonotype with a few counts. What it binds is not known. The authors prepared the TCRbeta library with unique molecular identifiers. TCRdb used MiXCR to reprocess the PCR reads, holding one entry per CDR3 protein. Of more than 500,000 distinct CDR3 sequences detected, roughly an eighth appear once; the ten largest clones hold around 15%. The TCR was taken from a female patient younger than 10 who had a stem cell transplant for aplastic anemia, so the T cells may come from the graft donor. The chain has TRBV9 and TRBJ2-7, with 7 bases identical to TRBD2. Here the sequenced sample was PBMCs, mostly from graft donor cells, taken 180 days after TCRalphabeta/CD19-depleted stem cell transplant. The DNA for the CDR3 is TGTGCCAGCAGCGTCGGGACTATCTCCTACGAGCAGTACTTC. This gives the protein CASSVGTISYEQYF.